What follows are 23 T cell receptor beta chains derived from one specimen sequenced in a study of preoperative IRX-2 immunotherapy in early breast cancer. The data were produced by immunoSEQ multiplex PCR, yet TCRdb's version contains in-frame clones alone and is incomplete. The sample records about 67,000 clones, around 94% being singletons. The treatment is: preoperative locoregional IRX-2 cytokine immunotherapy. This sample was gathered from a patient treated with IRX-2 immunotherapy. Receptors were obtained from a human donor with breast cancer.

This clone was observed a single time. The CDR3 nucleotides are TGTGCCAGTAGTAGCCGGGGCACCGGGGAGCTGTTTTTT. Translating gives CASSSRGTGELFF. V gene TRBV19 combines with J gene TRBJ2-2; possibly TRBD2 for D (5 bases). The CDR3 length is 13 residues. Germline CDR1 and CDR2: LNHDA and SQIVND (reference sequence). The V end was cut by 4 bases, the J end by 4 bases, with 7 bases between.

V gene TRBV28 combines with J gene TRBJ2-7, with TRBD2 matching over 16 bases. This CDR3 spans 15 amino acids. V was clipped by 6 bases and J by 7 bases; unmatched bases: 6. Germline CDR1 and CDR2: MDHEN and SYDVKM. CDR3 amino acids: CASSPPGLAGGEQYF. CDR3 DNA: TGTGCCAGCAGCCCACCGGGACTAGCGGGAGGGGAGCAGTACTTC.

The chain uses TRBV7-6 and TRBJ2-2; TRBD1 matches 8 bases. Trimming took 2 bases from V and 6 from J; bases not matched to a gene: 14. CDR3 size: 18 residues. Germline values: CDR1 SGHVS, CDR2 FNYEAQ. CDR3 coding DNA: TGTGCCAGCAGCTTATATGGCACAGGGGGTGGTCGGTCCGGGGAGCTGTTTTTT. Residues: CASSLYGTGGGRSGELFF.

The genes are TRBV21-1 and TRBJ1-1. TRBV21-1 is classified as a pseudogene. This CDR3 is 12 amino acids long. The DNA of the CDR3 is TGTGCCAGCACGGGGAACGGCACTGAAGCTTTCTTT. Amino acids: CASTGNGTEAFF.

The gene calls are TRBV11-2 and TRBJ1-2; a weak D match, TRBD1 (5 bases). The germline gives CDR1 SGHAT, CDR2 FQNNGV. CDR3 length: 16 residues. Deletions cut 4 bases from V and 2 bases from J, with 17 bases between. The CDR3, as DNA: TGTGCCAGCAGCTCCCGCAGGGAATACTCGAACTATGGCTACACCTTC. Translation gives CASSSRREYSNYGYTF.

The CDR3 sequence: CASSQDSQINQPQHF. The CDR3 bases are TGTGCCAGCAGCCAAGATAGCCAGATCAATCAGCCCCAGCATTTT. The gene calls are TRBV4-2 and TRBJ1-5, with unresolved D. In germline, CDR1 is LGHNA, CDR2 YNFKEQ. Trimming pared 0 bases from V and 3 bases from J, leaving 9 bases between. The CDR3 totals 15 residues.

This clone came up a few times. The chain recombines TRBV2 with TRBJ1-1, with D unclear. V was pared by 7 bases and J by 12 bases, with 15 bases between. This CDR3 has 11 residues. Looked up from germline, CDR1 is SNHLY and CDR2 is FYNNEI. This CDR3 reads CASTSQGRPFF. The CDR3 DNA sequence: TGTGCCAGCACTTCACAAGGGCGACCTTTCTTT. Looking up the rest from reference TRBV2 and TRBJ1-1 gives the full variable domain: EPEVTQTPSHQVTQMGQEVILRCVPISNHLYFYWYRQILGQKVEFLVSFYNNEISEKSEIFDDQFSVERPDGSNFTLKIRSTKLEDSAMYFCASTSQGRPFFGQGTRLTVV.

The chain combines TRBV6-1 with TRBJ2-7; no definite D call. CDR1 and CDR2 from the germline V gene are MNHNS and SASEGT. Between the trimmed V and J ends, which lost 2 bases and 0 bases, there was a span of 8 bases. CDR3 length: 14 amino acids. The CDR3 region has the DNA TGTGCCAGCAGTGAATCTCAGAGCTCCTACGAGCAGTACTTC. Amino acids: CASSESQSSYEQYF.

The gene calls are TRBV30 and TRBJ2-1; D is ambiguous. V gave up 0 bases and J gave up 6 bases, with 9 bases separating them. This CDR3 comprises 13 residues. CDR1 and CDR2 (germline): GTSNPN, SVGIG (reference sequence). The CDR3 reads CAWSVLLSNEQFF. The CDR3 DNA sequence: TGTGCCTGGAGTGTACTTTTGAGCAATGAGCAGTTCTTC.

The chain carries TRBV7-9 and TRBJ1-2; D is perhaps TRBD1 (5 bases). V dropped 1 base and J dropped 4 bases, with 13 bases sitting between them. Germline CDR1 is SEHNR and CDR2 is FQNEAQ (reference sequence). The CDR3 runs to 15 residues. CDR3 in amino acids: CASSLVPGRGYGYTF. Written as DNA, the CDR3 is TGTGCCAGCAGCTTAGTTCCAGGGAGGGGCTATGGCTACACCTTC.

This clone was seen a handful of times. V gene TRBV7-8 combines with J gene TRBJ1-2; 9 positions match TRBD1. Germline assignment: CDR1 SGHVS and CDR2 FQNEAQ. This CDR3 comprises 15 residues. Trimming cost V 3 bases and J 1 base; bases outside gene matches: 3. Here the CDR3 reads CASSLTGGHNYGYTF. The CDR3 region has the DNA TGTGCCAGCAGCTTGACAGGGGGACATAACTATGGCTACACCTTC.

This clone has a single count. V gene TRBV28 combines with J gene TRBJ1-1; D gene ambiguous. Germline CDR1 reads MDHEN; CDR2 reads SYDVKM. With 1 base removed from V and 1 base from J, the gap between germline ends came to 4 bases. This CDR3 is built from 13 residues. The CDR3 DNA is TGTGCCAGCAGTTTATATCCGAACACTGAAGCTTTCTTT. Amino acid sequence: CASSLYPNTEAFF. The variable domain in full, with the rest retrieved from reference TRBV28 and TRBJ1-1, is DVKVTQSSRYLVKRTGEKVFLECVQDMDHENMFWYRQDPGLGLRLIYFSYDVKMKEKGDIPEGYSVSREKKERFSLILESASTNQTSMYLCASSLYPNTEAFFGQGTRLTVV.

The rearrangement uses TRBV5-4 and TRBJ2-7, with D possibly being TRBD2 (6 bases). The germline CDR1 and CDR2 sequences are SGHNT and YYREEE (reference sequence). V lost 0 bases to trimming and J lost 3 bases, with 10 bases between them. This CDR3 has 14 amino acids. The CDR3, as DNA: TGTGCCAGCAGCTTGGCGGGGGTTATCTACGAGCAGTACTTC. Protein product: CASSLAGVIYEQYF.

The chain uses TRBV6-5 and TRBJ2-3; no clear D. Trimming pared 8 bases from V and 1 base from J, leaving 7 bases between. Germline V gene data show CDR1 as MNHEY and CDR2 as SVGAGI. The CDR3 has 12 amino acids. CDR3 in DNA: TGTGCCAGCCACCGAGGCACAGATACGCAGTATTTT. Translating gives CASHRGTDTQYF.

V usage is TRBV7-2 and J usage is TRBJ1-5; D might be TRBD1 (5 bases). V was shortened by 6 bases and J by 6 bases, with 18 bases between the two germline ends. The germline V gene has CDR1 SGHTA and CDR2 FQGNSA. CDR3 length equals 15 residues. The CDR3 loop is CASSIAGGLAQPQHF. The CDR3 DNA follows: TGTGCCAGCAGTATAGCGGGGGGTCTGGCTCAGCCCCAGCATTTT.

The V gene is TRBV6-1, the J gene TRBJ2-4; possibly TRBD1 or TRBD2 for D (6 bases each). Germline values: CDR1 MNHNS, CDR2 SASEGT. V was shortened by 5 bases and J by 9 bases, with 20 bases between the two germline ends. The CDR3 is made up of 15 amino acids. The CDR3: CASSIPGAYYGIQYF. DNA for the CDR3: TGTGCCAGCAGTATACCGGGGGCCTACTACGGCATTCAGTACTTC.

The chain couples TRBV5-4 to TRBJ1-3; tentative D call: TRBD1 (5 bases). Germline V gene data show CDR1 as SGHNT and CDR2 as YYREEE (reference sequence). V was pared by 4 bases and J by 0 bases, with 17 bases between. CDR3 size: 17 residues. DNA for the CDR3: TGTGCCAGCAGCGTACAGCGGGGCTCGGGCTCTGGAAACACCATATATTTT. Translation gives CASSVQRGSGSGNTIYF.

The genes are TRBV4-2 and TRBJ1-5; possibly TRBD1 for D (5 bases). CDR1 and CDR2 (germline): LGHNA, YNFKEQ. V lost 1 base to trimming and J lost 4 bases, with 11 bases between them. The CDR3 contains 15 residues. CDR3 bases: TGTGCCAGCAGCCAAGCTTGGGGGGGGAATCAGCCCCAGCATTTT. This encodes CASSQAWGGNQPQHF.

The chain combines TRBV5-1 with TRBJ2-5; tentatively, D is TRBD2 (7 bases). The CDR3 runs 16 residues. Trimming pared 10 bases from V and 5 bases from J, leaving 27 bases between. Germline V gene lookup returns CDR1 SGHRS and CDR2 YFSETQ. This chain's CDR3 is CASSPNPAGEGETQYF. The CDR3 nucleotides read TGCGCCTCCTCCCCAAATCCAGCAGGGGAGGGGGAGACCCAGTACTTC.

The chain couples TRBV27 to TRBJ2-2; D not resolved. CDR1 is MNHEY and CDR2 is SMNVEV in the germline V gene (reference sequence). The CDR3 covers 15 residues. The V gene lost 4 bases and the J gene lost 4 bases, with 13 bases spanning the gap. The CDR3 coding sequence is TGTGCCAGCAGTTCGGCTACAATGGCCACCGGGGAGCTGTTTTTT. Amino acid sequence: CASSSATMATGELFF.

The chain employs TRBV5-1 and TRBJ2-2; D unresolved. Germline V lookup: CDR1 SGHRS, CDR2 YFSETQ. Trimming took 4 bases from V and 0 from J, leaving 7 bases between them. The CDR3 contains 14 residues. The CDR3 protein is CASSLGPNTGELFF. For the CDR3, the DNA is TGCGCCAGCAGCCTCGGACCGAACACCGGGGAGCTGTTTTTT.

The V gene is TRBV19, the J gene TRBJ1-2; perhaps TRBD1 as D (6 bases). The CDR3 consists of 13 residues. CDR1 and CDR2 (germline): LNHDA, SQIVND (reference sequence). V lost 11 bases and J lost 4, with 17 bases in between. CDR3 sequence (DNA): TGTGCCGGGGGATCCGGGGGCGGCTATGGCTACACCTTC. This translates into CAGGSGGGYGYTF.

The rearrangement uses TRBV5-1 and TRBJ1-3; D gene ambiguous. The CDR3 covers 15 residues. Germline V lookup: CDR1 SGHRS, CDR2 YFSETQ. The V end lost 3 bases, the J end lost 8 bases, and 18 bases lay between the germline ends. Here the CDR3 reads CASSSSTTYRDTIYF. DNA for the CDR3: TGCGCCAGCAGCTCTTCGACAACCTACCGGGACACCATATATTTT.